This TCR beta chain was obtained from a study of shared clonotypes between healthy human individuals. The data were produced by immunoSEQ multiplex PCR, yet TCRdb's version contains in-frame clones alone and is incomplete. The profile shows some 2 million clones, approximately 94% of them singletons. This CDR3 is 15 amino acids long. With 0 bases removed from V and 7 bases from J, the gap between germline ends came to 16 bases. The germline V gene has CDR1 SGHRS and CDR2 YFSETQ. Whole-study findings and limits: Despite large depth, rarefaction showed incomplete sorted-subset sequencing. Non-shared clonotypes were found to have lower generation probabilities than the clonotypes that were shared by all four of the sorted-subset donors. Few donors limited the genetic and exposure-history diversity represented.

On this clone itself: No antigen is known for it.

CD8 cells classed as naive were CD45RO-negative and positively selected for CCR7, excluding terminally differentiated effector memory CD45RA+ cells. The sequenced material came from naive CD8+ T cells sorted from blood. The genes are TRBV5-1 and TRBJ1-2; no firm D call. The receptor comes from a man aged 18 to 30 in good health. The CDR3 here is CASSLEFEWVGGYTF. DNA for the CDR3: TGCGCCAGCAGCTTGGAATTTGAGTGGGTTGGTGGCTACACCTTC.